The T cell receptor beta chain under discussion was sequenced for a study of blood T cell repertoires in COVID-19. Produced via immunoSEQ multiplex PCR; TCRdb's table is partial and in-frame only. This table holds 330,000 or so clones, approximately 86% found once. This clone showed up just a few times. Germline CDR1 is MNHNS and CDR2 is SASEGT. V dropped 1 base and J dropped 0 bases, with 7 bases sitting between them. The CDR3 loop spans 15 amino acids. The source is a man under 40 with COVID-19, enrolled during active disease. The specimen sequenced was peripheral blood. The J gene is TRBJ2-1, the V gene TRBV6-1; a weak D match, TRBD2 (6 bases). CDR3 bases: TGTGCCAGCAGTGAAGAAGCGGGCTCCTACAATGAGCAGTTCTTC. This encodes CASSEEAGSYNEQFF.